This T cell receptor beta chain was sequenced in a study of blood T cell repertoires in COVID-19. Study-level information: Collection of acute and convalescent COVID-19 samples took place in the United States, Italy and Spain. Sample material is recorded as cDNA or gDNA derived from T cells, B-cell-depleted T cells, or PBMCs.

Allocation to cohorts depended on clinical history reported by the participants. The germline V gene encodes CDR1 MNHEY and CDR2 SMNVEV (reference sequence). The V gene lost 3 bases and the J gene lost 2 bases, with 11 bases spanning the gap. The CDR3 loop spans 16 amino acids. The repertoire was sequenced with immunoSEQ multiplex PCR; TCRdb's copy has only in-frame clones and lacks some. The sample lists around 230,000 clones, approximately 89% occurring once. This sequence was found in a woman in her thirties or forties with acute COVID-19. The sample consisted of PBMCs or T cells enriched from blood (not recorded which). The V gene is TRBV27, the J gene TRBJ2-6; D is perhaps TRBD1 (5 bases). Here the CDR3 DNA reads TGTGCCAGCAGTTTTGACAGCCCCCCTGGGGCCAACGTCCTGACTTTC. Its translation: CASSFDSPPGANVLTF.